The TCR beta chain described here comes from a study of Ad26.COV2.S vaccination and SARS-CoV-2 variants (dated by TCRdb to the early 2020s). With regard to the full study: Donors in the vaccine arm were drawn from COV1001, a multicentre, randomized, double-blind, placebo-controlled phase I-IIa trial testing Ad26.COV2.S in healthy adults. Ad26.COV2.S was given intramuscularly at 5x10^10 or 1x10^11 viral particles, as a single shot or as two shots 56 days apart. Sequencing of the TCRbeta repertoire served to evaluate the specificity and breadth of SARS-CoV-2-reactive T cell receptors following Ad26.COV2.S vaccination. A total of 32 samples were included in the TCR-sequenced set, comprising some 20 Ad26.COV2.S vaccine recipients, 5 placebo recipients and 8 SARS-CoV-2 convalescent individuals. Trial participants were randomized into five groups of five: low-dose or high-dose Ad26.COV2.S given once or twice, or placebo on both occasions. Throughout the experiments and outcome assessment, investigators stayed blinded to trial group allocation.

The immunoSEQ Assay was used to sequence TCRbeta CDR3 regions. After extraction, genomic DNA underwent amplification by bias-controlled multiplex PCR, followed by high-throughput sequencing. In the original analysis: To quantify the absolute abundance of every unique TCRbeta CDR3 region, sequences were collapsed and filtered. T cell fraction was estimated by normalizing TCRbeta template counts to usable DNA, which was measured by amplifying reference genes present in all nucleated cells. Repertoire TCRs were annotated as SARS-CoV-2-specific when V gene, CDR3 amino acid sequence and J gene were exactly matched to a known reactive TCR set. The reference SARS-CoV-2 TCR set was derived from MIRA and filtered for enrichment in COVID-19-positive ImmuneCODE repertoires, a step that removed public or cross-reactive TCRs. Based on the MIRA antigens, annotated TCRs were further analysed at the level of specific ORF or position within ORF. Depth was the summed frequency of annotated unique rearrangements, while breadth was defined as annotated unique rearrangements over total unique productive rearrangements. Group comparisons of TCR breadth used two-sided Wilcoxon rank-sum tests. TCRdb retrieved this table from immuneACCESS and kept in-frame rearrangements only. Not all clones are present; in checked studies, unresolved V genes account for under half, and no reason is known for the remainder. D and trimming were read from the DNA, whereas the V and J calls and clone size are those reported in that table. Across this sample there are more than 300,000 clones, with around 89% seen only once. About 4.6% of the sample goes to the ten largest clones.

Sequences SGHVS (CDR1) and FNYEAQ (CDR2) are obtained from the germline V gene. Deletion took 5 bases off V and 10 bases off J, with a span of 24 bases between the germline ends. Measured from the cysteine to the phenylalanine, the CDR3 is 15 residues long. Only the CDR3 DNA is retained, 45 bases long and in frame from the first base. Results and caveats for the whole study, not just this receptor: Non-spike TCR breadth was comparable between vaccine and placebo recipients, consistent with the vaccine containing only spike. The authors noted that total T cell responses may have been underestimated by the TCR breadth and depth analyses. Spike-specific TCR breadth was higher in Ad26.COV2.S recipients than in placebo recipients (P = 0.0014). Substantial breadth of spike-specific CD8+ and CD4+ T cell responses was reported after vaccination. Comparing responses between vaccine doses or regimens was not something the study was powered to do.

The meaning of the sample's treatment or condition label: approximately 18 received Ad26.COV2.S at low or high dose, single or two shots; 5 received placebo; per-sample allocation not given. For vaccine and placebo recipients, repertoires were sequenced using samples collected on day 63 after the first injection. In Cohort 1b, 25 or so adults aged 18-55 years were enrolled at a single site in Boston, USA, between 29 July and 7 August 2020. Ad26.COV2.S was a replication-incompetent adenovirus type 26 vector expressing a prefusion-stabilized SARS-CoV-2 spike protein from the original Wuhan strain. Regarding this clone: Its specific antigen is unknown. No much larger clone exists at a distance of one base, and base qualities are not known.

Recombination linked TRBV7-6 to TRBJ2-7; no D gene call is confident. This sample comprised peripheral blood, obtained in a trial of Ad26.COV2.S vaccine versus placebo. This clonotype was obtained from a person between 18 and 59 years old who received the Ad26.COV2.S COVID-19 vaccine or a placebo. The sequence in DNA is TGTGCCAGCAGCGCCACCAGGAATACCCCGAGCGAACAGTACTTC. This gives the protein CASSATRNTPSEQYF.